This is a list of T cell receptor beta chains from one sample in a study of T cell repertoires and HLA-DP antigens. Profiling relied on immunoSEQ multiplex PCR, and the TCRdb table lists in-frame clones only, not all of them. The data show around 110,000 clones, with around 93% seen just once and more than 0.25% held by the top ten. Their specific antigens are unknown. Specimen: CD4+ T cells from PBMCs. These receptors originate from a woman aged 18-29 years in good health and CMV-seronegative. CDR3s include the opening cysteine and the closing phenylalanine or tryptophan.

TRBV28 | CASRLPTGELFF
TRBV2 | CASLAGGLKSSYEQYF
TRBV6-4 | CASSDSGISDTF
TRBV28 | CASSLTKPLYEQYF
TRBV18 | CASSPPWEGRGYTF
TRBV5-1 | CASSLGRGYGNTIYF
TRBV27 | CASSFSRGSSYEQYF
TRBV7-9 | CASSRTGSSYNSPLHF
TRBV2 | CASSGVLNNQPQHF
TRBV19 | CASSTTGDNQPQHF